The 26 T cell receptor beta chains listed next were all sequenced from one sample in a study of T cells after posttransplantation cyclophosphamide. Assay: immunoSEQ multiplex PCR; the TCRdb copy retains only in-frame clones and omits some. The table includes tens of thousands of clones, 86% detected once. Treatment was busulfan-fludarabine conditioning, a marrow graft, and cyclophosphamide on days +3 and +4. This sample comprised PBMCs, obtained after allogeneic stem cell transplant with posttransplant cyclophosphamide. These receptors all stem from a female patient younger than 45 who received an allogeneic stem cell transplant from an unrelated donor, was CMV-positive, and had no GVHD. Some T cells may be the graft donor's.

V usage is TRBV9 and J usage is TRBJ2-1; 9 nucleotides align to TRBD2. The germline CDR1 and CDR2 sequences are SGDLS and YYNGEE. CDR3 size: 15 residues. Trimming at V came to 2 bases and at J to 4 bases, leaving 4 bases not matched to a gene. The CDR3 coding sequence is TGTGCCAGCAGCGTGAGCGGGGGGCAGTACAATGAGCAGTTCTTC. This encodes CASSVSGGQYNEQFF.

The sample holds one count of this clone. The rearrangement joins TRBV11-2 to TRBJ2-1, with 9 bases that match TRBD1. The CDR3 runs 14 residues. Germline V gene lookup returns CDR1 SGHAT and CDR2 FQNNGV. V trimming: 4 bases; J trimming: 5 bases; junction bases outside the gene matches: 3. CDR3 in amino acids: CASSWDRAHNEQFF. CDR3 sequence (DNA): TGTGCCAGCAGCTGGGACAGGGCCCACAATGAGCAGTTCTTC.

The chain combines TRBV29-1 with TRBJ1-2, with a weak D call TRBD1 (5 bases). Germline loops: CDR1 SQVTM, CDR2 ANQGSEA. The CDR3 contains 11 residues. The CDR3 protein is CGWPQGHGYTF. CDR3 sequence (DNA): TGCGGCTGGCCCCAGGGCCATGGCTACACCTTC.

The V and J genes are TRBV7-2 and TRBJ1-2; TRBD1 is a possible D gene (6 bases). This CDR3 comprises 15 residues. Germline CDR1 SGHTA, CDR2 FQGNSA. V was cut by 1 base and J by 4 bases, with 13 bases left in between. The CDR3, as DNA: TGTGCCAGCAGCTTAGGCGGGGGGGCCTTCTATGGCTACACCTTC. Its protein is CASSLGGGAFYGYTF. Full variable domain (outside the CDR3, taken from reference TRBV7-2 and TRBJ1-2): GAGVSQSPSNKVTEKGKDVELRCDPISGHTALYWYRQSLGQGLEFLIYFQGNSAPDKSGLPSDRFSAERTGGSVSTLTIQRTQQEDSAVYLCASSLGGGAFYGYTFGSGTRLTVV.

This chain links TRBV5-1 with TRBJ1-2; 12 bases align to TRBD1. This CDR3 has 17 residues. Trimming cost V 4 bases and J 3 bases; bases outside gene matches: 10. CDR1 SGHRS and CDR2 YFSETQ come from the germline V gene. CDR3 coding DNA: TGCGCCAGCAGCCCCAAGGGACAGGGGGCAGCGCACTATGGCTACACCTTC. This encodes CASSPKGQGAAHYGYTF.

The rearrangement uses TRBV7-3 and TRBJ2-7, with 10 bases identical to TRBD1. Germline loops: CDR1 SGHTA, CDR2 FQGTGA. Losses at the gene ends were 5 bases for V and 5 bases for J; bases not matched to a gene: 9. The CDR3 consists of 15 residues. CDR3 amino acids: CASSPTTGTGDEQYF. The CDR3 DNA is TGTGCCAGCAGCCCCACGACCGGGACAGGGGACGAGCAGTACTTC.

The V and J genes are TRBV5-4 and TRBJ2-2, with D perhaps TRBD2 (5 bases). V dropped 1 base and J dropped 4 bases, with 11 bases sitting between them. The CDR3 contains 15 residues. Germline V CDR1 and CDR2: SGHNT, YYREEE (reference sequence). The CDR3 region has the DNA TGTGCCAGCAGCTTGACGGGATCGAGCACCGGGGAGCTGTTTTTT. It codes for CASSLTGSSTGELFF.

The rearrangement links TRBV7-2 to TRBJ2-5, with D perhaps TRBD1 (6 bases). V lost 1 base, J lost 6 bases, and 12 bases lay in between. Germline V gives CDR1 SGHTA, CDR2 FQGNSA. The CDR3 is made up of 14 amino acids. The CDR3 DNA sequence: TGTGCCAGCAGCTTAGGAGGGACACAGAAGACCCAGTACTTC. It yields the protein CASSLGGTQKTQYF.

This rearrangement joins TRBV9 to TRBJ2-7; TRBD2 matches at 10 bases. The CDR3 totals 15 residues. V was pared by 3 bases and J by 0 bases, with 3 bases of the junction left unmatched. Germline-derived CDR1 and CDR2 are SGDLS and YYNGEE. Written as DNA, the CDR3 is TGTGCCAGCAGCGCTAGCGGGGGATTCTCCTACGAGCAGTACTTC. Amino acid sequence: CASSASGGFSYEQYF.

V usage is TRBV2 and J usage is TRBJ2-7, with 14 nucleotides matching TRBD2. The germline V gene encodes CDR1 SNHLY and CDR2 FYNNEI. CDR3 length equals 18 residues. With 3 bases clipped from V and 5 bases from J, the junction kept 12 bases outside the gene matches. The CDR3 loop is CASSDNRGTSGGRDEQYF. The CDR3 coding sequence is TGTGCCAGCAGTGACAACCGAGGGACTAGCGGGGGAAGGGACGAGCAGTACTTC.

This clone was detected a few times. This chain uses TRBV19 with TRBJ1-6; 7 bases are shared with TRBD1. V was pared by 9 bases and J by 12 bases, with 8 bases of the junction left unmatched. The CDR3 sequence is 12 residues long. The germline V gene encodes CDR1 LNHDA and CDR2 SQIVND (reference sequence). CDR3 sequence reads: CASRQGGGPLHF. CDR3 nucleotides: TGTGCCAGCCGGCAGGGGGGAGGACCCCTCCACTTT.

The chain is built from TRBV7-2 and TRBJ2-7, with TRBD1 matching 10 bases. This CDR3 has 15 amino acids. CDR1 is SGHTA and CDR2 is FQGNSA in the germline V gene. Trimming cost V 1 base and J 5 bases; bases outside gene matches: 5. The chain's CDR3 is CASSLGGQGFHEQYF. The DNA of the CDR3 is TGTGCCAGCAGCTTAGGGGGACAGGGGTTCCACGAGCAGTACTTC. The complete variable domain, with remaining parts taken from reference TRBV7-2 and TRBJ2-7, reads GAGVSQSPSNKVTEKGKDVELRCDPISGHTALYWYRQSLGQGLEFLIYFQGNSAPDKSGLPSDRFSAERTGGSVSTLTIQRTQQEDSAVYLCASSLGGQGFHEQYFGPGTRLTVT.

Of note for this clone: Other DNA sequences in this sample translate to the same CDR3. V gene TRBV9 combines with J gene TRBJ2-3; 8 bases agree with TRBD2. Germline assignment: CDR1 SGDLS and CDR2 YYNGEE. CDR3 length: 14 residues. J was trimmed by 4 bases and V by 1 base; bases with no gene match: 2. In nucleotides, the CDR3 is TGTGCCAGCAGCGTACGGGGGGGGCCAGATACGCAGTATTTT. Protein product: CASSVRGGPDTQYF.

The chain couples TRBV7-6 to TRBJ2-5, with 11 positions matching TRBD1. Germline values: CDR1 SGHVS, CDR2 FNYEAQ. This CDR3 is 15 amino acids long. The V and J ends lost 1 base and 8 bases, in that order; junction bases with no gene match: 6. The CDR3 protein is CASSLEAGTGGTQYF. CDR3 sequence (DNA): TGTGCCAGCAGCTTAGAGGCCGGGACAGGGGGTACCCAGTACTTC.

The chain carries TRBV28 and TRBJ2-7; D possibly corresponds to TRBD2 (6 bases). V lost 6 bases and J 6 bases, leaving 15 bases between the germline ends. The CDR3 extends over 13 amino acids. Germline CDR1 and CDR2: MDHEN and SYDVKM. This CDR3 reads CASSRGTPSEQYF. The CDR3 DNA follows: TGTGCCAGCAGCCGCGGGACCCCCAGCGAGCAGTACTTC.

The chain combines TRBV13 with TRBJ2-1; 9 nucleotides match TRBD1. Trimming cost V 5 bases and J 0 bases; bases outside gene matches: 2. Germline V gives CDR1 PRHDT, CDR2 FYEKMQ (reference sequence). This CDR3 region has 15 residues. Here the CDR3 reads CASSPGQGSYNEQFF. CDR3 nucleotide sequence: TGTGCCAGCAGCCCGGGACAGGGCTCCTACAATGAGCAGTTCTTC.

CDR3 nucleotide sequence: TGTGCCAGCACCACCTACGGGAGGGAACAAGAGACCCAGTACTTC. This codes for CASTTYGREQETQYF. V is TRBV28 and J is TRBJ2-5; 8 bases are a match to TRBD2. From germline, CDR1 is MDHEN and CDR2 SYDVKM. CDR3 length: 15 amino acids. J lost 2 bases, V lost 7 bases, and 9 bases had no gene match.

The sample holds a few counts of this clone. This rearrangement joins TRBV19 to TRBJ1-3; 7 bases align to TRBD1. This CDR3 region has 16 residues. V dropped 3 bases and J dropped 4; count of bases not matched to a gene: 9. Germline values: CDR1 LNHDA, CDR2 SQIVND (reference sequence). The CDR3 here is CASSIIGTAEGNTIYF. CDR3 nucleotides: TGTGCCAGTAGTATCATCGGGACAGCAGAAGGAAACACCATATATTTT.

This chain uses TRBV5-1 with TRBJ1-2; D perhaps matches TRBD1 (5 bases). The germline V gene encodes CDR1 SGHRS and CDR2 YFSETQ. Trimming removed 0 bases from V and 4 bases from J, with 16 bases in between. The CDR3 loop spans 16 amino acids. The CDR3 nucleotides are TGCGCCAGCAGCTTGGAGGCAGGGAAAAAAACCTATGGCTACACCTTC. Translation: CASSLEAGKKTYGYTF. Full variable domain (remainder filled in from reference TRBV5-1 and TRBJ1-2): KAGVTQTPRYLIKTRGQQVTLSCSPISGHRSVSWYQQTPGQGLQFLFEYFSETQRNKGNFPGRFSGRQFSNSRSEMNVSTLELGDSALYLCASSLEAGKKTYGYTFGSGTRLTVV.

The chain has TRBV28 and TRBJ2-7; no firm D call. Trimming took off 1 base at V and 0 bases at J, with 10 bases between the two ends. This CDR3 spans 15 amino acids. CDR1 is MDHEN, CDR2 SYDVKM, per germline. The CDR3 nucleotides are TGTGCCAGCAGTTTATCGCCGGCTAGCTCCTACGAGCAGTACTTC. Amino acids: CASSLSPASSYEQYF.

This chain joins TRBV28 and TRBJ2-4, with D maybe TRBD2 (5 bases). Trimming removed 5 bases at V and 1 base at J, with 12 bases between. The V gene's germline CDR1 is MDHEN and CDR2 SYDVKM. This CDR3 comprises 15 residues. The chain's CDR3 is CASSDPGWAKNIQYF. The CDR3 coding sequence is TGTGCCAGCAGTGACCCGGGGTGGGCCAAAAACATTCAGTACTTC.

Regarding this clone: The germline gene is not matched at one end of the junction; a read error may be the cause. The chain uses TRBV29-1 and TRBJ2-3; D remains ambiguous. The germline V gene encodes CDR1 SQVTM and CDR2 ANQGSEA. This CDR3 comprises 12 residues. CDR3 sequence: CGVLPGDGTQYF. The CDR3 DNA follows: TGCGGCGTCCTACCGGGTGATGGTACGCAGTATTTT.

The rearrangement uses TRBV30 and TRBJ1-6; 7 bases are shared with TRBD1. The length of the CDR3 is 13 residues. With V trimmed by 3 bases and J by 6 bases, 2 bases remained unmatched. CDR1 and CDR2 from the germline V gene are GTSNPN and SVGIG (reference sequence). The CDR3 DNA reads as TGTGCCTGGAGGGGACAGATTAATTCACCCCTCCACTTT. Protein product: CAWRGQINSPLHF.

The V and J genes are TRBV28 and TRBJ2-3; D uncertain. The length of the CDR3 is 14 residues. Germline-derived CDR1 and CDR2 are MDHEN and SYDVKM. The germline V and J ends were trimmed by 1 base and 6 bases, with 11 bases remaining between them. The CDR3 is CASSLSGGWDTQYF. The DNA for the CDR3 is TGTGCCAGCAGTTTATCTGGCGGCTGGGATACGCAGTATTTT.

This clone was observed a handful of times. The chain employs TRBV19 and TRBJ1-1; D uncertain. V lost 1 base and J 11 bases, leaving 8 bases between the germline ends. This CDR3 has 11 amino acids. Germline CDR1 is LNHDA and CDR2 is SQIVND (reference sequence). Here the CDR3 reads CASSIGPSAFF. CDR3 nucleotides: TGTGCCAGTAGTATAGGGCCTAGTGCTTTCTTT.

This clone was detected once. The J gene is TRBJ2-7, the V gene TRBV19; 7 nucleotides line up with TRBD1. The CDR3 extends over 15 amino acids. J lost 2 bases, V lost 4 bases, and 8 bases had no gene match. CDR1 and CDR2 (germline): LNHDA, SQIVND (reference sequence). The DNA of the CDR3 is TGTGCCAGTAGTAAGGGACAGACACCAACCTACGAGCAGTACTTC. Translating it yields CASSKGQTPTYEQYF.